One sample yielded the 10 T cell receptor beta chains listed below, sequenced in a study of T-cell reconstitution after alpha-beta-depleted transplantation in children. It was with unique molecular identifiers that the TCRbeta library was prepared. TCRdb reprocessed the PCR reads with MiXCR, giving one entry per CDR3 protein. The repertoire holds about 610,000 distinct CDR3 sequences, 10% to 13% seen once, with 4% to 5% in the top ten. This sample comprised PBMCs from the stem cell graft donor, obtained from the stem cell graft. Every receptor here comes from a human donor who donated a stem cell graft to a child with acute myeloid leukemia.

The rearrangement joins TRBV7-2 to TRBJ2-2, with D maybe TRBD2 (5 bases). V was cut by 2 bases and J by 7 bases, with 14 bases left in between. Germline CDR1 SGHTA, CDR2 FQGNSA. The CDR3 contains 15 residues. CDR3: CASSLRSWAGGELFF. The DNA for the CDR3 is TGTGCCAGCAGCTTAAGGTCTTGGGCGGGCGGGGAGCTGTTTTTT.

There are many counts of this clonotype. V and J are TRBV30 and TRBJ2-1; D gene uncertain. CDR3 length: 12 amino acids. V dropped 1 base and J dropped 8 bases, with 9 bases sitting between them. Germline V gives CDR1 GTSNPN, CDR2 SVGIG (reference sequence). The CDR3 DNA sequence: TGTGCCTGGAGTGCTCAGAGGTATGAGCAGTTCTTC. It is translated as CAWSAQRYEQFF. Supplemented by reference TRBV30 and TRBJ2-1, the full variable domain reads SQTIHQWPATLVQPVGSPLSLECTVEGTSNPNLYWYRQAAGRGLQLLFYSVGIGQISSEVPQNLSASRPQDRQFILSSKKLLLSDSGFYLCAWSAQRYEQFFGPGTRLTVL.

The chain is built from TRBV27 and TRBJ1-5, with D hard to call. This CDR3 is 16 amino acids long. Germline loops: CDR1 MNHEY, CDR2 SMNVEV (reference sequence). V gave up 5 bases and J gave up 0 bases, with 14 bases separating them. The CDR3 nucleotides read TGTGCCAGCAGTCCCTATACAGCTTATAGCAATCAGCCCCAGCATTTT. Translation: CASSPYTAYSNQPQHF.

The genes are TRBV2 and TRBJ2-5; D may correspond to TRBD1 or TRBD2 (5 bases each). There are 14 residues in the CDR3. Trimming took off 4 bases at V and 4 bases at J, with 13 bases between the two ends. The germline CDR1 and CDR2 sequences are SNHLY and FYNNEI. The CDR3 nucleotides read TGTGCCAGCAGTGGGGCGGCAGGGAGAGAGACCCAGTACTTC. It specifies CASSGAAGRETQYF.

There are a few counts of this clonotype. V usage is TRBV7-2 and J usage is TRBJ2-2, with 11 bases fitting TRBD1. The length of the CDR3 is 15 residues. V shed 5 bases, J shed 7 bases, and the junction held 6 bases outside the gene matches. Germline V gives CDR1 SGHTA, CDR2 FQGNSA. CDR3 protein: CASSQGQGAVGELFF. CDR3 in DNA: TGTGCCAGCAGCCAAGGACAGGGGGCCGTCGGGGAGCTGTTTTTT.

This chain joins TRBV7-8 and TRBJ2-7; D unresolved. This CDR3 spans 14 amino acids. From germline, CDR1 is SGHVS and CDR2 FQNEAQ. V lost 5 bases, J lost 2 bases, and 13 bases lay in between. CDR3 protein: CASSPTPEAYEQYF. CDR3 sequence (DNA): TGTGCCAGCAGCCCGACTCCGGAAGCCTACGAGCAGTACTTC.

This clonotype was counted ten times or more. The V and J genes are TRBV5-1 and TRBJ2-7; TRBD1 aligns across 9 bases. The CDR3 extends over 12 amino acids. Germline loops: CDR1 SGHRS, CDR2 YFSETQ. J was trimmed by 12 bases and V by 4 bases; bases with no gene match: 8. DNA for the CDR3: TGCGCCAGCAGCACGGGACAGGGAATTCCGTACTTC. Protein: CASSTGQGIPYF. The whole variable domain, remainder taken from reference TRBV5-1 and TRBJ2-7, is KAGVTQTPRYLIKTRGQQVTLSCSPISGHRSVSWYQQTPGQGLQFLFEYFSETQRNKGNFPGRFSGRQFSNSRSEMNVSTLELGDSALYLCASSTGQGIPYFGPGTRLTVT.

This clonotype occurred many times. The rearrangement links TRBV12-3 or TRBV12-4 to TRBJ2-5, with a weak D call TRBD2 (6 bases). V was shortened by 6 bases and J by 1 base, with 15 bases between the two germline ends. The CDR3 extends over 15 amino acids. CDR3 sequence reads: CASSLTRDSQETQYF. CDR3 nucleotide sequence: TGTGCCAGCAGCTTGACCCGGGACTCCCAAGAGACCCAGTACTTC.

This clonotype has only a few counts. The chain has TRBV27 and TRBJ1-2, with 7 nucleotides matching TRBD1. This CDR3 contains 12 residues. V lost 6 bases, J lost 8 bases, and 6 bases stayed unmatched. Germline-derived CDR1 and CDR2 are MNHEY and SMNVEV (reference sequence). The CDR3 region has the DNA TGTGCCAGCAGGGCAGGGGGATCGGGCTACACCTTC. Its protein is CASRAGGSGYTF.

This clonotype was counted many times. This chain connects TRBV12-3 or TRBV12-4 to TRBJ2-6; D remains unclear. V was cut by 3 bases and J by 2 bases, with 8 bases left in between. This CDR3 comprises 15 residues. The CDR3 DNA reads as TGTGCCAGCAGTTTTAAGGGTACTGGGGCCAACGTCCTGACTTTC. Translating gives CASSFKGTGANVLTF.